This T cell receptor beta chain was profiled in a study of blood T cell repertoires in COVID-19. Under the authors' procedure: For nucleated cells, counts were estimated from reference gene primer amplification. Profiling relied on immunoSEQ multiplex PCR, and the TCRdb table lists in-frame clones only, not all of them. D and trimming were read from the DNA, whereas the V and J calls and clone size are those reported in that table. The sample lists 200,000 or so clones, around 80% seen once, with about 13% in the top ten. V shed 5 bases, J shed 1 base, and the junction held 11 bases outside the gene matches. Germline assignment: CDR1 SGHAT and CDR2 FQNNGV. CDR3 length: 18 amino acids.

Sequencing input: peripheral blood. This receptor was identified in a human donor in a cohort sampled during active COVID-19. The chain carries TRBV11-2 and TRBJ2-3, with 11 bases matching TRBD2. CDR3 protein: CASSPSLYSGRGTDTQYF. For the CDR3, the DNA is TGTGCCAGCAGCCCCTCCCTTTATAGCGGGAGGGGCACAGATACGCAGTATTTT. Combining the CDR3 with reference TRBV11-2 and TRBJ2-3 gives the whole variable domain EAGVAQSPRYKIIEKRQSVAFWCNPISGHATLYWYQQILGQGPKLLIQFQNNGVVDDSQLPKDRFSAERLKGVDSTLKIQPAKLEDSAVYLCASSPSLYSGRGTDTQYFGPGTRLTVL.